This T cell receptor (beta chain) was identified in a study of T cell changes during pregnancy in multiple sclerosis. Germline loops: CDR1 SGHAT, CDR2 FQNNGV. There are 15 residues in the CDR3. Trimming removed 8 bases from V and 5 bases from J; junction bases left unmatched: 10. Here immunoSEQ multiplex PCR was the method, and the copy in TCRdb shows in-frame clones only, minus some. This sample has just over 20,000 clones; roughly 89% occur once, and the top ten carry about 5.3%. The J gene is TRBJ2-7, the V gene TRBV11-2; 12 bases are shared with TRBD2. The clonotype comes from a female donor in good health, enrolled as a control in a pregnancy study. The sequenced sample was CD8+ T cells from peripheral blood mononuclear cells, obtained in the second trimester of pregnancy. The CDR3 region has the DNA TGTGCCAGCGCGCGACTAGCGGGAGTATCGGACGAGCAGTACTTC. This encodes CASARLAGVSDEQYF.